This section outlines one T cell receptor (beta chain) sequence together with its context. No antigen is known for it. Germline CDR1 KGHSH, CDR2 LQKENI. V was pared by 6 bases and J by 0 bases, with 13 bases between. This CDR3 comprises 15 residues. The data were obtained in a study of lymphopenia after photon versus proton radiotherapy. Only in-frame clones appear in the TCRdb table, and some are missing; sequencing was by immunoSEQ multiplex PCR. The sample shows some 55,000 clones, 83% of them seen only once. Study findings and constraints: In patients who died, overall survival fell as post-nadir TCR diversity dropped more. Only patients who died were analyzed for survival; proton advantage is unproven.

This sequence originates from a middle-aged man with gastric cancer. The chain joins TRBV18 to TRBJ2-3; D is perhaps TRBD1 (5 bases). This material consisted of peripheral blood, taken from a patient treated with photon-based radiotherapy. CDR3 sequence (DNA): TGTGCCAGCTCGCGCGATCAGGGAAGCACAGATACGCAGTATTTT. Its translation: CASSRDQGSTDTQYF.